The 2 T cell receptor beta chains reported below all come from one sample, sequenced in a study of shared clonotypes between healthy human individuals. Here immunoSEQ multiplex PCR was the method, and the copy in TCRdb shows in-frame clones only, minus some. The data show around 510,000 clones, with 90% to 96% seen just once and around 0.067% held by the top ten. Sequenced: naive CD4+ T cells sorted from blood. Subset defined: CD45RA+ positively selected. The origin of the receptors is a woman in her twenties or thirties in good health.

The CDR3 is CASSLVLLGGYYNEQFF. DNA of the CDR3: TGTGCCAGCAGCTTAGTCTTGTTGGGAGGATACTACAATGAGCAGTTCTTC. The chain has TRBV13 and TRBJ2-1, with TRBD2 as a possible D gene (6 bases). This CDR3 is built from 17 residues. The V gene's germline CDR1 is PRHDT and CDR2 FYEKMQ (reference sequence). V was clipped by 1 base and J by 3 bases, with 16 bases between them.

The chain recombines TRBV19 with TRBJ2-1; TRBD2 matches 9 bases. The junction had 7 bases not matched to a gene; V was cut back by 6 bases and J by 4 bases. Germline V gene lookup returns CDR1 LNHDA and CDR2 SQIVND (reference sequence). The CDR3 length is 15 residues. CDR3 sequence: CASRLTSGEYNEQFF. The CDR3 DNA follows: TGTGCCAGTAGACTGACTAGCGGAGAGTACAATGAGCAGTTCTTC.